Below, 21 T cell receptor beta chains from the same sample are listed, as sequenced in a study of blood T cell repertoires in COVID-19 (dated by TCRdb to about 2020). To prepare the library, the immunoSEQ multiplex PCR assay was applied. In TCRdb, the immuneACCESS table is reduced to in-frame sequences with V and J assigned. These tables do not hold every clone; where another copy was compared, an unresolved V gene accounts for under half, and the others remain unexplained. Here the sample has roughly 120,000 clones; approximately 87% occur a single time. The ten largest clones capture 2% to 2.5% of the sample. The sequenced sample was peripheral blood. These receptors were obtained from a man aged 25 to 40 with acute or convalescent COVID-19.

The chain couples TRBV10-3 to TRBJ2-3; 7 nucleotides align to TRBD2. J gave up 6 bases and V 2 bases, and 11 bases lay outside the gene matches. CDR3 length: 16 residues. Germline lookup yields CDR1 ENHRY and CDR2 SYGVKD. CDR3 sequence (DNA): TGTGCCATCAGTGAGCCTACTAGCGTTCCCGCCGATACGCAGTATTTT. Translated: CAISEPTSVPADTQYF.

This chain connects TRBV11-2 to TRBJ2-7; D may be TRBD2 (5 bases). CDR3 length: 16 amino acids. Germline loops: CDR1 SGHAT, CDR2 FQNNGV. Trimming pared 5 bases from V and 0 bases from J, leaving 17 bases between. CDR3 in DNA: TGTGCCAGCAGCCCCACCGCGGGCCTAAGCTCCTACGAGCAGTACGTC. Protein: CASSPTAGLSSYEQYV.

The chain links TRBV6-5 to TRBJ2-2; D might be TRBD1 (6 bases). V gave up 6 bases and J gave up 4 bases, with 9 bases separating them. Germline loops: CDR1 MNHEY, CDR2 SVGAGI. This CDR3 region has 13 residues. This chain's CDR3 is CASRLDSTGELFF. CDR3 DNA: TGTGCCAGCAGACTGGACAGCACCGGGGAGCTGTTTTTT.

V and J are TRBV11-2 and TRBJ2-3; 7 bases align to TRBD2. V lost 4 bases and J lost 3; bases outside the gene matches: 13. From germline, CDR1 is SGHAT and CDR2 FQNNGV. The CDR3 is 17 amino acids. This CDR3 reads CASSSPNGGVHTDTQYF. The DNA of the CDR3 is TGTGCCAGCAGCTCCCCCAATGGGGGGGTGCATACAGATACGCAGTATTTT.

The chain links TRBV20-1 to TRBJ1-2; D is undetermined. The germline V and J ends were trimmed by 6 bases and 2 bases, with 7 bases remaining between them. This CDR3 has 11 amino acids. Germline CDR1 is DFQATT and CDR2 is SNEGSKA (reference sequence). The CDR3 nucleotides are TGCAGTGCAACTTCCAACTATGGCTACACCTTC. Residues: CSATSNYGYTF.

A few counts support this clone. V and J are TRBV29-1 and TRBJ1-1; no definite D call. The CDR3 has 12 amino acids. The V gene's germline CDR1 is SQVTM and CDR2 ANQGSEA. V was cut by 2 bases and J by 0 bases, with 4 bases left in between. The CDR3 loop reads CSVEQMNTEAFF. CDR3 sequence (DNA): TGCAGCGTTGAACAGATGAACACTGAAGCTTTCTTT.

The chain recombines TRBV12-5 with TRBJ1-2; D gene unclear. The V end was cut by 1 base, the J end by 8 bases, with 11 bases between. The CDR3 extends over 13 amino acids. Germline CDR1 reads LGHNT; CDR2 reads FRNRAP. For the CDR3, the DNA is TGTGCTAGTGGTTTGGCAGGATCAAGGGGCTACACCTTC. It specifies CASGLAGSRGYTF.

The CDR3, as DNA: TGTGCCAGCAGCGAAGGGCCTAGCGCCCCCTCCTACAATGAGCAGTTCTTC. Its protein is CASSEGPSAPSYNEQFF. V gene TRBV9 combines with J gene TRBJ2-1, with a weak D call TRBD2 (6 bases). The ends were cut back, 3 bases at V and 0 bases at J, with 16 bases in the middle. The length of the CDR3 is 17 residues. Germline CDR1 reads SGDLS; CDR2 reads YYNGEE. Full variable domain (outside the CDR3, taken from reference TRBV9 and TRBJ2-1): DSGVTQTPKHLITATGQRVTLRCSPRSGDLSVYWYQQSLDQGLQFLIQYYNGEERAKGNILERFSAQQFPDLHSELNLSSLELGDSALYFCASSEGPSAPSYNEQFFGPGTRLTVL.

This chain links TRBV2 with TRBJ2-5; 13 bases map to TRBD2. V dropped 8 bases and J dropped 4; count of bases not matched to a gene: 7. The germline V gene has CDR1 SNHLY and CDR2 FYNNEI. The CDR3 covers 15 residues. The CDR3 loop is CASGSGTSGAETQYF. The CDR3, as DNA: TGTGCCAGCGGTTCCGGGACTAGCGGGGCAGAGACCCAGTACTTC.

The chain joins TRBV6-5 to TRBJ2-1; TRBD1 matches 7 bases. Per the germline V gene, CDR1 is MNHEY and CDR2 is SVGAGI. V was clipped by 0 bases and J by 7 bases; unmatched bases: 3. The CDR3 is 14 residues long. The CDR3 nucleotides read TGTGCCAGCAGTTACTCAGACAGGGCAAATGAGCAGTTCTTC. It translates to CASSYSDRANEQFF.

V is TRBV3-1 (or the pseudogene TRBV3-2) and J is TRBJ1-2; 7 positions agree with TRBD1. From germline, CDR1 is LGHDT and CDR2 YNNKEL (reference sequence). The CDR3 is 16 residues long. V gave up 5 bases and J gave up 6 bases; unmatched junction bases: 15. The CDR3 DNA is TGTGCCAGCAGCGGAGAGTTGTTTACAGGGGACCATGGCTACACCTTC. Its protein product is CASSGELFTGDHGYTF.

This chain joins TRBV5-1 and TRBJ1-1, with TRBD1 as a possible D gene (6 bases). Trimming took off 6 bases at V and 0 bases at J, with 12 bases between the two ends. Germline CDR1 reads SGHRS; CDR2 reads YFSETQ. The CDR3 is 14 residues long. The CDR3 loop is CASTFSGVNTEAFF. The CDR3 coding sequence is TGCGCCAGCACCTTCTCAGGGGTGAACACTGAAGCTTTCTTT.

The chain has TRBV9 and TRBJ2-1; 10 nucleotides agree with TRBD2. The germline V gene has CDR1 SGDLS and CDR2 YYNGEE. The CDR3 has 16 amino acids. The V segment lost 4 bases and the J segment 6 bases; nucleotides outside the gene matches: 10. In DNA form, the CDR3 reads TGTGCCAGCAGCCCGCGGGCTAGCGGGGGAATCAATGAGCAGTTCTTC. Translation: CASSPRASGGINEQFF.

The chain's CDR3 is CATSRGTGELFF. CDR3 DNA sequence: TGTGCCACTTCAAGGGGGACCGGGGAGCTGTTTTTT. The chain carries TRBV19 and TRBJ2-2, with a possible D match to TRBD1 (6 bases). Germline V gives CDR1 LNHDA, CDR2 SQIVND (reference sequence). Between the trimmed V and J ends, which lost 10 bases and 5 bases, there was a span of 11 bases. The CDR3 covers 12 residues.

The chain combines TRBV30 with TRBJ2-1; 8 nucleotides agree with TRBD1. The CDR3 is 15 amino acids. V trimming: 2 bases; J trimming: 8 bases; junction bases outside the gene matches: 11. Germline V gives CDR1 GTSNPN, CDR2 SVGIG (reference sequence). The CDR3 DNA sequence: TGTGCCTGGAGTACGACAGGGGAAGTGCGGTATGAGCAGTTCTTC. Its translation: CAWSTTGEVRYEQFF. Variable domain in full (rest from reference TRBV30 and TRBJ2-1): SQTIHQWPATLVQPVGSPLSLECTVEGTSNPNLYWYRQAAGRGLQLLFYSVGIGQISSEVPQNLSASRPQDRQFILSSKKLLLSDSGFYLCAWSTTGEVRYEQFFGPGTRLTVL.

V is TRBV6-1 and J is TRBJ2-2; TRBD2 might be the D (5 bases). Germline V gene lookup returns CDR1 MNHNS and CDR2 SASEGT. The germline V and J ends were trimmed by 0 bases and 4 bases, with 12 bases remaining between them. The CDR3 is 16 amino acids. The CDR3 nucleotides are TGTGCCAGCAGTGAAGCGTCTAGCAGTCGCACCGGGGAGCTGTTTTTT. This codes for CASSEASSSRTGELFF.

The V call is TRBV3-1 (or the pseudogene TRBV3-2), the J call TRBJ2-5; D is perhaps TRBD2 (7 bases). Looked up from germline, CDR1 is LGHDT and CDR2 is YNNKEL (reference sequence). V lost 0 bases and J lost 0, with 20 bases in between. This CDR3 is 19 amino acids long. The chain's CDR3 is CASSQDLLYGGPYQETQYF. CDR3 bases: TGTGCCAGCAGCCAAGATCTCCTTTACGGGGGGCCCTACCAAGAGACCCAGTACTTC.

V gene TRBV5-4 combines with J gene TRBJ1-3, with 8 bases fitting TRBD1. The germline V gene has CDR1 SGHNT and CDR2 YYREEE (reference sequence). CDR3 size: 14 residues. Unmatched junction bases numbered 4, after V lost 4 bases and J lost 4 bases. CDR3 nucleotide sequence: TGTGCCAGCAGCAGGACAGGGTCAGGAAACACCATATATTTT. It codes for CASSRTGSGNTIYF.

This clone was detected once. This chain connects TRBV10-3 to TRBJ2-7, with TRBD2 matching 10 bases. The CDR3 has 12 amino acids. Germline loops: CDR1 ENHRY, CDR2 SYGVKD. J gave up 3 bases and V 8 bases, and 1 base lay outside the gene matches. The DNA of the CDR3 is TGTGCCATCTCTAGCGGGGGCTACGAGCAGTACGTC. Translating it yields CAISSGGYEQYV.

V is TRBV6-2 or TRBV6-3 and J is TRBJ1-5; possibly TRBD1 for D (6 bases). The CDR3 has 13 amino acids. CDR1 and CDR2 from the germline V gene are MNHEY and SVGEGT. V lost 4 bases, J lost 5 bases, and 9 bases lay in between. The CDR3 DNA is TGTGCCAGCAGTTTGGACAGCCATCAGCCCCAGCATTTT. Its protein product is CASSLDSHQPQHF.

The rearrangement joins TRBV19 to TRBJ1-2; the match to TRBD1 covers 7 bases. The V gene's germline CDR1 is LNHDA and CDR2 SQIVND (reference sequence). The V gene end was trimmed by 4 bases and the J gene end by 6 bases; junction bases not matched to a gene: 8. The CDR3 runs 14 residues. CDR3 protein: CASSTLGGWDGYTF. CDR3 bases: TGTGCCAGTAGTACCCTAGGGGGCTGGGATGGCTACACCTTC.